This T cell receptor (beta chain) appears in the sequencing data of a study of cytomegalovirus exposure and HLA in healthy donors. It was with 60 Vbeta and 13 Jbeta primers that the PCR ran. Only in-frame clones appear in the TCRdb table, and some are missing; sequencing was by immunoSEQ multiplex PCR. This sample has approximately 210,000 clones, with 79% found just once. J gave up 1 base and V 3 bases, and 1 base lay outside the gene matches. This CDR3 is 14 amino acids long. The V gene's germline CDR1 is MDHEN and CDR2 SYDVKM. A few counts support this clone. V usage is TRBV28 and J usage is TRBJ2-3; TRBD2 matches 7 bases. The clonotype comes from a male donor in good health and CMV-seropositive. The specimen was PBMCs. The CDR3 loop is CASSFLAGTDTQYF. CDR3 bases: TGTGCCAGCAGTTTTCTAGCGGGCACAGATACGCAGTATTTT.